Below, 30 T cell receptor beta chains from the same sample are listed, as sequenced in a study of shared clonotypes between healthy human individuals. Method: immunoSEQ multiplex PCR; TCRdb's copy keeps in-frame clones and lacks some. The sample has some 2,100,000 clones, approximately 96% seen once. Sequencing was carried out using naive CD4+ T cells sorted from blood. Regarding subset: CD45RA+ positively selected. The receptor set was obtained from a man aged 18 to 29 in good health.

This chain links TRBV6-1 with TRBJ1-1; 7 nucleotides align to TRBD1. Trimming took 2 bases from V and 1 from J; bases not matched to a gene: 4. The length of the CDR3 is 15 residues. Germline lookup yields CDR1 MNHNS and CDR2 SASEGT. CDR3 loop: CASSEFGTANTEAFF. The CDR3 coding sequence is TGTGCCAGCAGTGAATTCGGGACAGCGAACACTGAAGCTTTCTTT.

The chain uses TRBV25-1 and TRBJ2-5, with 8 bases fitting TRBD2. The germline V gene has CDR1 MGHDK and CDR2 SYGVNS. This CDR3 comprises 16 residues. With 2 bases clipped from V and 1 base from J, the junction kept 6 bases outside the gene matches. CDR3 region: CASSEGSGILQETQYF. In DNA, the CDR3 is TGTGCCAGCAGTGAAGGTAGCGGGATACTCCAAGAGACCCAGTACTTC.

CDR3 loop: CASSQEEGNQPQHF. CDR3 DNA: TGTGCCAGCAGCCAAGAGGAGGGGAACCAGCCCCAGCATTTT. The chain combines TRBV4-2 with TRBJ1-5; TRBD1 is a possible D gene (5 bases). Trimming pared 0 bases from V and 7 bases from J, leaving 10 bases between. This CDR3 contains 14 residues. Germline assignment: CDR1 LGHNA and CDR2 YNFKEQ.

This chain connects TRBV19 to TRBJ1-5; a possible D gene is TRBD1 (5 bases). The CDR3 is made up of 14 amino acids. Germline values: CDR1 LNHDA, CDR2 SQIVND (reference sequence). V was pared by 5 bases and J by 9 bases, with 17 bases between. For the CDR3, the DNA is TGTGCCAGTAGTTCCGGGACGGCCGGCGGGCCCCAGCATTTT. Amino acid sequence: CASSSGTAGGPQHF.

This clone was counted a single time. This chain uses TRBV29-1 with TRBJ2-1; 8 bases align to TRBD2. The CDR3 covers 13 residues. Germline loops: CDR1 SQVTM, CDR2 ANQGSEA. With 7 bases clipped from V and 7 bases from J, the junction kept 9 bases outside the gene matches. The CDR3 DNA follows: TGCAGCGCCTCGTCGACTAGCGAGAATGAGCAGTTCTTC. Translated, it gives CSASSTSENEQFF.

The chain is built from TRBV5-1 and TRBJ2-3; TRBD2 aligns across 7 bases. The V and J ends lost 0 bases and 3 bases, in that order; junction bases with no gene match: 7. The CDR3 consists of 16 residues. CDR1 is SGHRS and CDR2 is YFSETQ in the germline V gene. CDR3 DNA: TGCGCCAGCAGCTTGGAGGATGGCGGGAGTACAGATACGCAGTATTTT. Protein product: CASSLEDGGSTDTQYF.

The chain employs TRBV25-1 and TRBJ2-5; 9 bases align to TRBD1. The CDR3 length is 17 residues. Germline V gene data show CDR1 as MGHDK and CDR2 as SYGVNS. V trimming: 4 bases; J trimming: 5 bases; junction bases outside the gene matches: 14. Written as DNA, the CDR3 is TGTGCCAGCAGTGGTTATATGGGACAGGGATCTAGGGAGACCCAGTACTTC. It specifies CASSGYMGQGSRETQYF.

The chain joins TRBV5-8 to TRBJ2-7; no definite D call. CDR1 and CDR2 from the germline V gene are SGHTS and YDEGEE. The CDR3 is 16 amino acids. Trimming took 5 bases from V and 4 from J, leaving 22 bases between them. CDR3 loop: CASSHIARHGPYEQYF. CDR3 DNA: TGTGCCAGCAGTCATATAGCTCGTCATGGTCCGTACGAGCAGTACTTC.

CDR3 DNA sequence: TGTGCCATCGGTAGCACTAGCGGGACCTACAATGAGCAGTTCTTC. Its protein product is CAIGSTSGTYNEQFF. The rearrangement uses TRBV10-3 and TRBJ2-1, with 10 bases matching TRBD2. CDR3 length equals 15 residues. V was clipped by 8 bases and J by 2 bases; unmatched bases: 6. The germline gives CDR1 ENHRY, CDR2 SYGVKD.

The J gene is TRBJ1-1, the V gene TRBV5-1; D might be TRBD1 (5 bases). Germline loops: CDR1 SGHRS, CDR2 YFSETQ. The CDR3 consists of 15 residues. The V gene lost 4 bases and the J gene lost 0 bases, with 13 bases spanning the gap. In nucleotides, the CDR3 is TGCGCCAGCAGCGGGGGTTCGCCCGTGAACACTGAAGCTTTCTTT. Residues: CASSGGSPVNTEAFF.

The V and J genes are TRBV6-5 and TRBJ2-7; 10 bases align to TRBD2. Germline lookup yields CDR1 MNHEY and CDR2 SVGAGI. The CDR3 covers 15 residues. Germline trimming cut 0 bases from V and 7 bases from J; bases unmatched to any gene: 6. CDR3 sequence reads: CASSYSLAGEEEQYF. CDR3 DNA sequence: TGTGCCAGCAGTTACTCCCTAGCGGGAGAGGAAGAGCAGTACTTC.

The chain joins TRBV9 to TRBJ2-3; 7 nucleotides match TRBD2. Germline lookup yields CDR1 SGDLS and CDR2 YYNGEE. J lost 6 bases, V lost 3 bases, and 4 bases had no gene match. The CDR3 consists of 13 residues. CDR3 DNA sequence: TGTGCCAGCAGCGCCGGACTAGGGGATACGCAGTATTTT. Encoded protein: CASSAGLGDTQYF.

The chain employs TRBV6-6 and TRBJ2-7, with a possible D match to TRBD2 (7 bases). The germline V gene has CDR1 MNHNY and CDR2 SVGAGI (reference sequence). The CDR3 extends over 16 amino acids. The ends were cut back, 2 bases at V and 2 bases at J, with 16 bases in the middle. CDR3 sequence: CASSYPQGLTPYEQYF. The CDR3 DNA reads TGTGCCAGCAGTTACCCACAGGGACTAACACCCTACGAGCAGTACTTC.

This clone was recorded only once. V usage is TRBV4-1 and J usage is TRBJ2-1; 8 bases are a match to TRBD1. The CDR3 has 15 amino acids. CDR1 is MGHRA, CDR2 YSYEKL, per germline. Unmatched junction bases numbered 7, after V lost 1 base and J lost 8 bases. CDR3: CASSQADRDWDEQFF. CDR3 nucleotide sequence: TGCGCCAGCAGCCAAGCGGACAGGGATTGGGATGAGCAGTTCTTC.

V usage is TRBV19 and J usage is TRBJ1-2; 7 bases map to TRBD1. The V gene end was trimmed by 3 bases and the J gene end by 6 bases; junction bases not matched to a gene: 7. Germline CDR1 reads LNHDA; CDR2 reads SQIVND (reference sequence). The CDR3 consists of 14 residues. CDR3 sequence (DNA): TGTGCCAGTAGTATGGTCACCGGGACAGATGGCTACACCTTC. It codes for CASSMVTGTDGYTF.

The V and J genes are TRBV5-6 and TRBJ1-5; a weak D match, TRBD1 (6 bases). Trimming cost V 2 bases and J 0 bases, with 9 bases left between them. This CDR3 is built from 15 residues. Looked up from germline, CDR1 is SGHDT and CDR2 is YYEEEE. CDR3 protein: CASSLQGYSNQPQHF. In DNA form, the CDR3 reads TGTGCCAGCAGCTTACAGGGATATAGCAATCAGCCCCAGCATTTT. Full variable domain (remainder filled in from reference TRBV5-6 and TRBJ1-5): DAGVTQSPTHLIKTRGQQVTLRCSPKSGHDTVSWYQQALGQGPQFIFQYYEEEERQRGNFPDRFSGHQFPNYSSELNVNALLLGDSALYLCASSLQGYSNQPQHFGDGTRLSIL.

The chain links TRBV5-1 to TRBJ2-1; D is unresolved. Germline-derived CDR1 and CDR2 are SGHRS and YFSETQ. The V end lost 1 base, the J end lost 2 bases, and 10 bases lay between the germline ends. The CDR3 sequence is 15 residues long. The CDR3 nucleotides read TGCGCCAGCAGCTTGACACGGGCTACCTACAATGAGCAGTTCTTC. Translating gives CASSLTRATYNEQFF.

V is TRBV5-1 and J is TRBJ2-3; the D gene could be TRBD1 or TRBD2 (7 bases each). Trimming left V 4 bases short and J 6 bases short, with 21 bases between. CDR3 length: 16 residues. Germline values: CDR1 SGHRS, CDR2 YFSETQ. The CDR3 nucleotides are TGCGCCAGCAGCGGGGGGGACAGTCCAGGCCCGGATACGCAGTATTTT. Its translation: CASSGGDSPGPDTQYF.

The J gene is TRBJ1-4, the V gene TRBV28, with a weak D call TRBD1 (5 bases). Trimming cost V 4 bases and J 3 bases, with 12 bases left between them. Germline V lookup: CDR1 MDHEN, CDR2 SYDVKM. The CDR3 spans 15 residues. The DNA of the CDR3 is TGTGCCAGCAGTTCGGAGACAGTAGCTAATGAAAAACTGTTTTTT. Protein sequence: CASSSETVANEKLFF.

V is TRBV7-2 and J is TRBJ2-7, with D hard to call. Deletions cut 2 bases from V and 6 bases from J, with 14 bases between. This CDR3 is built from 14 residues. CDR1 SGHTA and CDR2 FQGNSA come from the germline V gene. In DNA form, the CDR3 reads TGTGCCAGCAGCTTAACCCAGGCGTTTCCCGAGCAGTACTTC. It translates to CASSLTQAFPEQYF.

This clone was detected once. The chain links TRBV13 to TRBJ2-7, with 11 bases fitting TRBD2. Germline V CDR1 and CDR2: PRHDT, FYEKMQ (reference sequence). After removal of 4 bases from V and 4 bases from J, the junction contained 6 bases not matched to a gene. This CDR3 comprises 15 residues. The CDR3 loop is CASSYLAGGGYEQYF. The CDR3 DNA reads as TGTGCCAGCAGCTACCTAGCGGGAGGTGGGTACGAGCAGTACTTC.

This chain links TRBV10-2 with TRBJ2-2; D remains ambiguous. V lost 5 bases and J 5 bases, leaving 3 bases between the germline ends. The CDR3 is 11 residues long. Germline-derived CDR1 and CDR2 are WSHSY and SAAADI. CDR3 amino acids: CASSQTGELFF. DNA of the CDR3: TGCGCCAGCAGTCAGACCGGGGAGCTGTTTTTT.

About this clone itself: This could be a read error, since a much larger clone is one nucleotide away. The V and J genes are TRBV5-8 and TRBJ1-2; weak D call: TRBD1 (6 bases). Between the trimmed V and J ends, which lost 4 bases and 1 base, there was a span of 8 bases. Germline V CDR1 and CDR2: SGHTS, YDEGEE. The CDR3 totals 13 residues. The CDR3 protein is CASSPDSNYGYTF. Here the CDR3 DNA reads TGTGCCAGCAGCCCGGACAGTAACTATGGCTACACCTTC. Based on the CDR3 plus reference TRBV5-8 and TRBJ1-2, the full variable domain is EAGVTQSPTHLIKTRGQQATLRCSPISGHTSVYWYQQALGLGLQFLLWYDEGEERNRGNFPPRFSGRQFPNYSSELNVNALELEDSALYLCASSPDSNYGYTFGSGTRLTVV.

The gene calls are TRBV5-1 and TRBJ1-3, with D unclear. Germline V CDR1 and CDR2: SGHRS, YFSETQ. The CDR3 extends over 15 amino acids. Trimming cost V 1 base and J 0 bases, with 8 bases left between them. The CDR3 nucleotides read TGCGCCAGCAGCTTGTTCAGTGCCTCTGGAAACACCATATATTTT. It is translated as CASSLFSASGNTIYF.

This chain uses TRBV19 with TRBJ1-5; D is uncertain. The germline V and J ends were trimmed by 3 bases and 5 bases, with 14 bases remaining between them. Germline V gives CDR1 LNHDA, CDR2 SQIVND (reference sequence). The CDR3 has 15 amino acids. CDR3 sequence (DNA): TGTGCCAGTAGTATCTCCGGCCATACCTATCAGCCCCAGCATTTT. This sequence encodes CASSISGHTYQPQHF.

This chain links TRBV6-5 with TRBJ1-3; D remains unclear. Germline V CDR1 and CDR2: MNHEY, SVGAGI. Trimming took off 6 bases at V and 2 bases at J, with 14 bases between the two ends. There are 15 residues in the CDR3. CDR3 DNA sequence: TGTGCCAGCAGCCGAGAAGGTCGGACTGGAAACACCATATATTTT. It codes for CASSREGRTGNTIYF.

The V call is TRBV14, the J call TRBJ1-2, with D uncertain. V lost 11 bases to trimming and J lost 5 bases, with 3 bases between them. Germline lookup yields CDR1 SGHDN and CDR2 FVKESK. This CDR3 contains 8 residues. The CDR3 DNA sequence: TGTGCCGGATATGGCTACACCTTC. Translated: CAGYGYTF.

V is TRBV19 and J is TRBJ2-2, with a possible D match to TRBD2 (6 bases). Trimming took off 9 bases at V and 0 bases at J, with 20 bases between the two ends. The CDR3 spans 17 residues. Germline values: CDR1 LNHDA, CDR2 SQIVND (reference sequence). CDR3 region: CASSHRGTPSNTGELFF. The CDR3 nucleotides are TGTGCCAGCTCACATCGGGGGACCCCCTCGAACACCGGGGAGCTGTTTTTT.

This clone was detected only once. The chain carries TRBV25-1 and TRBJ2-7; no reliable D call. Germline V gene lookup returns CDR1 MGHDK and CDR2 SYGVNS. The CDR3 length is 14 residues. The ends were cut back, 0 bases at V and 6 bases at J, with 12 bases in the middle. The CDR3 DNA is TGTGCCAGCAGTGAATACCAACCCTTTTCCGAGCAGTACTTC. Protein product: CASSEYQPFSEQYF.

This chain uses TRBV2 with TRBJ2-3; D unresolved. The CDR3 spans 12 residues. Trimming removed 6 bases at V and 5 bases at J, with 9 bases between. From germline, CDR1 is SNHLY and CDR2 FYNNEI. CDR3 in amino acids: CASSIVGDTQYF. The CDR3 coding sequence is TGTGCCAGCAGCATTGTGGGAGATACGCAGTATTTT.